These 23 T cell receptor beta chains originate from one sample sequenced in a study of cytomegalovirus exposure and HLA in healthy donors. It was with 60 Vbeta and 13 Jbeta primers that the PCR ran. Method: immunoSEQ multiplex PCR; TCRdb's copy keeps in-frame clones and lacks some. Of 170,000 or so clones in the sample, 80% were seen once. The sequenced sample consisted of PBMCs. Receptors originate from a man aged 30-40 years in good health and CMV-seropositive.

The chain uses TRBV5-1 and TRBJ2-3; 10 bases are shared with TRBD1. V dropped 1 base and J dropped 2; count of bases not matched to a gene: 7. The CDR3 totals 17 residues. Germline V CDR1 and CDR2: SGHRS, YFSETQ. CDR3 loop: CASSLWGTGVPTDTQYF. DNA of the CDR3: TGCGCCAGCAGCTTGTGGGGGACAGGGGTCCCCACAGATACGCAGTATTTT.

The rearrangement uses TRBV6-5 and TRBJ2-3; the D gene is possibly TRBD2 (6 bases). In germline, CDR1 is MNHEY, CDR2 SVGAGI. The CDR3 contains 14 residues. The V and J ends lost 5 bases and 8 bases respectively, with 17 bases between them. Written as DNA, the CDR3 is TGTGCCAGCAGTCGTAGCGGTGAAGTTGGTACGCAGTATTTT. It is translated as CASSRSGEVGTQYF.

This chain uses TRBV29-1 with TRBJ2-5; a possible D gene is TRBD1 (6 bases). Trimming pared 0 bases from V and 2 bases from J, leaving 19 bases between. The germline gives CDR1 SQVTM, CDR2 ANQGSEA. This CDR3 has 17 residues. CDR3 sequence (DNA): TGCAGCGTTGAAGATGTGGGGGCAGATCTTGTACAAGAGACCCAGTACTTC. Translating it yields CSVEDVGADLVQETQYF.

This clone was counted once. V usage is TRBV7-9 and J usage is TRBJ2-1; 10 bases are a match to TRBD2. CDR3 size: 17 residues. Losses at the gene ends were 2 bases for V and 3 bases for J; bases not matched to a gene: 7. The germline V gene encodes CDR1 SEHNR and CDR2 FQNEAQ (reference sequence). The chain's CDR3 is CASSLIGLAGVYNEQFF. CDR3 sequence (DNA): TGTGCCAGCAGCTTAATCGGGCTAGCGGGGGTCTACAATGAGCAGTTCTTC.

The sample holds a few counts of this clone. The CDR3 protein is CASSRGTGDWNIQYF. The CDR3 DNA is TGCGCCAGCAGCCGAGGGACAGGGGATTGGAACATTCAGTACTTC. The chain employs TRBV5-1 and TRBJ2-4; 10 bases line up with TRBD1. V was clipped by 4 bases and J by 7 bases; unmatched bases: 8. This CDR3 has 15 amino acids. The germline gives CDR1 SGHRS, CDR2 YFSETQ. The whole variable domain, remainder taken from reference TRBV5-1 and TRBJ2-4, is KAGVTQTPRYLIKTRGQQVTLSCSPISGHRSVSWYQQTPGQGLQFLFEYFSETQRNKGNFPGRFSGRQFSNSRSEMNVSTLELGDSALYLCASSRGTGDWNIQYFGAGTRLSVL.

V is TRBV23-1 and J is TRBJ2-7; D unclear. TRBV23-1 is filed as an ORF, its function uncertain. V lost 6 bases and J lost 9, with 21 bases in between. The CDR3 runs to 14 residues. CDR3 nucleotide sequence: TGCGCCAGCAGGCTTCGAGCAGTCGACTTCTCGCAGTACTTC. Its protein is CASRLRAVDFSQYF.

The chain has TRBV5-1 and TRBJ1-5, with D unclear. CDR1 is SGHRS, CDR2 YFSETQ, per germline. V was pared by 1 base and J by 5 bases, with 13 bases between. This CDR3 is built from 15 residues. The CDR3 reads CASSLYAGRDQPQHF. The CDR3 nucleotides are TGCGCCAGCAGCTTGTACGCCGGGAGGGATCAGCCCCAGCATTTT.

The CDR3 DNA reads as TGTGCCAGCAGTGAACGACAGCTCAATCAGCCCCAGCATTTT. Encoded protein: CASSERQLNQPQHF. This sequence joins TRBV2 and TRBJ1-5; maybe TRBD1 (5 bases). Germline-derived CDR1 and CDR2 are SNHLY and FYNNEI. Trimming left V 2 bases short and J 3 bases short, with 8 bases between. This CDR3 spans 14 amino acids.

The chain couples TRBV4-1 to TRBJ2-1, with D tentatively TRBD1 (6 bases). The CDR3 runs to 16 residues. Looked up from germline, CDR1 is MGHRA and CDR2 is YSYEKL. Deletions cut 3 bases from V and 3 bases from J, with 15 bases between. The CDR3 DNA sequence: TGCGCCAGCAGCCAGATTGGCAGGGGCGACTACAATGAGCAGTTCTTC. Amino acid sequence: CASSQIGRGDYNEQFF.

The rearrangement uses TRBV9 and TRBJ2-6; D gene uncertain. V lost 2 bases, J lost 0 bases, and 6 bases lay in between. In germline, CDR1 is SGDLS, CDR2 YYNGEE. This CDR3 comprises 15 residues. Here the CDR3 reads CASSVPGSGANVLTF. Here the CDR3 DNA reads TGTGCCAGCAGCGTGCCAGGCTCTGGGGCCAACGTCCTGACTTTC.

In its sample, this clone is medium-sized. V usage is TRBV7-9 and J usage is TRBJ2-2; 7 nucleotides line up with TRBD1. With 5 bases clipped from V and 1 base from J, the junction kept 10 bases outside the gene matches. Germline CDR1 SEHNR, CDR2 FQNEAQ (reference sequence). There are 17 residues in the CDR3. CDR3 loop: CASSPPRGRQNTGELFF. The DNA for the CDR3 is TGTGCCAGCAGCCCCCCTAGGGGGCGGCAGAACACCGGGGAGCTGTTTTTT. Looking up the rest from reference TRBV7-9 and TRBJ2-2 gives the full variable domain: DTGVSQNPRHKITKRGQNVTFRCDPISEHNRLYWYRQTLGQGPEFLTYFQNEAQLEKSRLLSDRFSAERPKGSFSTLEIQRTEQGDSAMYLCASSPPRGRQNTGELFFGEGSRLTVL.

The CDR3 DNA reads TGTGCCAGCAGCTTACGCAGGGAGGGGGTTTATAATTCACCCCTCCACTTT. As protein: CASSLRREGVYNSPLHF. The chain recombines TRBV11-2 with TRBJ1-6; D is possibly TRBD1 (6 bases). Deletions cut 2 bases from V and 4 bases from J, with 15 bases between. This CDR3 has 17 residues. Germline V gives CDR1 SGHAT, CDR2 FQNNGV.

J is TRBJ2-3 and V is TRBV11-2, with D maybe TRBD1 (6 bases). The length of the CDR3 is 15 residues. V was shortened by 0 bases and J by 3 bases, with 10 bases between the two germline ends. Germline CDR1 is SGHAT and CDR2 is FQNNGV. The CDR3 reads CASSLDQTGTDTQYF. CDR3 DNA: TGTGCCAGCAGCTTAGATCAGACAGGAACAGATACGCAGTATTTT.

V is TRBV11-2 and J is TRBJ1-4; the match to TRBD1 covers 7 bases. The CDR3 has 15 amino acids. CDR1 SGHAT and CDR2 FQNNGV come from the germline V gene. V was pared by 5 bases and J by 4 bases, with 7 bases of the junction left unmatched. The CDR3 region is CASSPIGDSNEKLFF. The CDR3 nucleotides read TGTGCCAGCAGCCCGATCGGGGACAGTAATGAAAAACTGTTTTTT.

V gene TRBV6-6 combines with J gene TRBJ2-1; TRBD2 might be the D (5 bases). The CDR3 is 14 amino acids. The germline V gene has CDR1 MNHNY and CDR2 SVGAGI (reference sequence). V gave up 6 bases and J gave up 0 bases, with 9 bases separating them. The CDR3 here is CASRDGDSYNEQFF. DNA for the CDR3: TGTGCCAGCAGGGACGGGGACTCCTACAATGAGCAGTTCTTC.

The chain links TRBV10-2 to TRBJ2-3; the D is unclear. This CDR3 comprises 15 residues. The germline V gene encodes CDR1 WSHSY and CDR2 SAAADI. V was trimmed by 10 bases and J by 2 bases, leaving 19 bases between them. In nucleotides, the CDR3 is TGCGCCACCCACGATAGACTCCTAATCACAGATACGCAGTATTTT. Encoded protein: CATHDRLLITDTQYF.

In regard to this clone: An end of the junction does not agree with germline; a read error may underlie this. The same CDR3 arises from other DNA sequences in this sample as well. V and J are TRBV11-2 and TRBJ2-7; TRBD1 matches 10 bases. The germline V gene encodes CDR1 SGHAT and CDR2 FQNNGV. The CDR3 loop spans 19 amino acids. CDR3 DNA: TGTGCCAGCAGCTCGCTCAGGGACAGGGGCAAATATGTCTCCTACGAGCAGTACTTT. Protein sequence: CASSSLRDRGKYVSYEQYF.

This chain links TRBV9 with TRBJ2-5; possibly TRBD1 for D (5 bases). The V end lost 3 bases, the J end lost 5 bases, and 17 bases lay between the germline ends. This CDR3 region has 15 residues. CDR1 and CDR2 from the germline V gene are SGDLS and YYNGEE. The CDR3, as DNA: TGTGCCAGCAGCGATAACCGGGCCCCAGGGGAGACCCAGTACTTC. This translates into CASSDNRAPGETQYF.

This clone was picked up one time. The chain couples TRBV7-9 to TRBJ2-1; TRBD2 agrees at 8 bases. This CDR3 is built from 15 residues. Germline trimming cut 4 bases from V and 9 bases from J; bases unmatched to any gene: 11. The germline CDR1 and CDR2 sequences are SEHNR and FQNEAQ (reference sequence). As DNA, the CDR3 is TGTGCCAGCAGCTCCCGGGGGAGCGGGAGCAGTGAGCAGTTCTTC. The encoded protein is CASSSRGSGSSEQFF.

This clone was found a few times. The chain recombines TRBV10-1 with TRBJ1-4, with a weak D call TRBD1 (5 bases). Trimming shortened V by 0 bases and J by 8 bases, and 10 bases separated the two germline ends. CDR1 and CDR2 from the germline V gene are WNHNN and SYGVQD (reference sequence). This CDR3 spans 14 amino acids. CDR3 residues: CASSESGQKEKLFF. CDR3 DNA: TGCGCCAGCAGTGAGTCGGGGCAGAAGGAAAAACTGTTTTTT.

This chain links TRBV6-5 with TRBJ2-7, with 7 bases identical to TRBD1. The germline V gene encodes CDR1 MNHEY and CDR2 SVGAGI. The junction had 8 bases not matched to a gene; V was cut back by 2 bases and J by 1 base. The CDR3 loop spans 16 amino acids. CDR3 sequence reads: CASSYSVDRVSYEQYF. The CDR3 nucleotides are TGTGCCAGCAGTTACAGTGTTGACAGGGTGTCCTACGAGCAGTACTTC.

This clone has more than one count but fewer than ten. The chain joins TRBV12-5 to TRBJ2-2, with D possibly matching TRBD2 (6 bases). The CDR3 spans 16 residues. CDR1 and CDR2 from the germline V gene are LGHNT and FRNRAP. V lost 5 bases and J lost 6, with 19 bases in between. Here the CDR3 DNA reads TGTGCTAGTGGTCCCGAGTCGGGCGGGACGGCCGGGGAGCTGTTTTTT. Residues: CASGPESGGTAGELFF. The complete variable domain, with remaining parts taken from reference TRBV12-5 and TRBJ2-2, reads DARVTQTPRHKVTEMGQEVTMRCQPILGHNTVFWYRQTMMQGLELLAYFRNRAPLDDSGMPKDRFSAEMPDATLATLKIQPSEPRDSAVYFCASGPESGGTAGELFFGEGSRLTVL.

This clone was seen only a few times. J is TRBJ2-5 and V is TRBV5-1; 10 bases are a match to TRBD2. Germline-derived CDR1 and CDR2 are SGHRS and YFSETQ. V shed 0 bases and J 4 bases; nucleotides not matched to a gene: 6. This CDR3 contains 16 residues. CDR3 nucleotide sequence: TGCGCCAGCAGCTTGGACCCTCTAGCGGGAGCAGAGACCCAGTACTTC. Amino acid sequence: CASSLDPLAGAETQYF.